The TCR beta chain under discussion was sequenced for a study of blood T cell repertoires in COVID-19. In the study overall: The United States, Italy and Spain provided the acute and convalescent COVID-19 samples. PBMCs, B-cell-depleted T cells, or T cells provided the cDNA or gDNA that made up the material.

In the original workflow: Amplified reference gene primers provided the basis for estimating nucleated cell counts. Data came from immunoSEQ multiplex PCR; TCRdb stores just in-frame clones and leaves some out. D and trimming come from the DNA, and the V and J calls and clone size come from that table. Of roughly 100,000 clones listed, 84% are singletons. The CDR3 loop spans 14 amino acids. V lost 4 bases to trimming and J lost 3 bases; unmatched junction nucleotides: 4. Germline-derived CDR1 and CDR2 are SGHTS and YDEGEE. Only a few counts were recorded for this clone. Sequencing was carried out using peripheral blood. This sequence originates from a human donor in a cohort sampled during active COVID-19. This sequence joins TRBV5-8 and TRBJ1-3; 7 bases map to TRBD1. The CDR3 DNA is TGTGCCAGCAGCACGACAGGGCGTGGAAACACCATATATTTT. This codes for CASSTTGRGNTIYF.